A selection of T cell receptor beta chains follows, all from one sample in a study of shared clonotypes between healthy human individuals. TCRdb's table, derived via immunoSEQ multiplex PCR, lists solely in-frame clones and lacks some. The top ten clones hold approximately 1.7% of a sample with roughly 680,000 clones, 55% to 80% of them seen once. The specimen was memory CD4+ T cells sorted from blood. Receptor source: a woman in her 30s in good health. CDR3s include the opening cysteine and the closing phenylalanine or tryptophan. The D gene is left open where the match is weak. Clone sizes are given selectively: once, few, many, or a class where the clone is expanded.

D	size	length	V	J	CDR3	DNA
.	.	14	TRBV6-6	TRBJ2-7	CASSYSTQGYEQYF	TGTGCCAGCAGTTACAGCACCCAGGGCTACGAGCAGTACTTC
TRBD2	.	20	TRBV2	TRBJ2-1	CASSQILGLAGGPELDEQFF	TGTGCCAGCAGCCAAATTCTCGGACTAGCGGGAGGGCCGGAATTGGATGAGCAGTTCTTC
.	.	15	TRBV11-1	TRBJ2-1	CASSLGVSTYNEQFF	TGTGCCAGCAGCTTAGGGGTCTCAACCTACAATGAGCAGTTCTTC
.	once	15	TRBV5-1	TRBJ1-1	CASSLVGGMNTEAFF	TGCGCCAGCAGCTTGGTAGGGGGGATGAACACTGAAGCTTTCTTT
TRBD1	once	15	TRBV6-5	TRBJ1-6	CASSTTGTGVSPLHF	TGTGCCAGCAGCACCACCGGGACAGGGGTATCACCCCTCCACTTT
.	.	16	TRBV19	TRBJ2-7	CASSPAARTTAYEQYF	TGTGCCAGTAGCCCCGCGGCTCGCACCACCGCCTACGAGCAGTACTTC
TRBD2	.	16	TRBV28	TRBJ2-2	CASSLAGVGNTGELFF	TGTGCCAGCAGTTTAGCGGGAGTCGGGAACACCGGGGAGCTGTTTTTT
TRBD2	.	14	TRBV28	TRBJ2-3	CASSTRDYTDTQYF	TGTGCCAGCAGTACCCGGGACTACACAGATACGCAGTATTTT
.	few	14	TRBV7-3	TRBJ2-5	CASSPGQRPETQYF	TGTGCCAGCAGTCCGGGACAAAGGCCGGAGACCCAGTACTTC
.	many	12	TRBV7-9	TRBJ2-7	CASSLDPYEQYF	TGTGCCAGCAGCTTAGACCCCTACGAGCAGTACTTC
.	once	14	TRBV19	TRBJ2-2	CASRPGLNTGELFF	TGTGCCAGTAGACCGGGACTGAACACCGGGGAGCTGTTTTTT
TRBD1	once	16	TRBV5-4	TRBJ2-3	CASSLGQGVSTDTQYF	TGTGCCAGCAGCCTGGGACAGGGGGTGAGCACAGATACGCAGTATTTT
.	.	15	TRBV7-3	TRBJ1-3	CASSLGPGTGNTIYF	TGTGCCAGCAGCTTAGGACCAGGGACTGGAAACACCATATATTTT
.	.	14	TRBV6-6	TRBJ2-7	CASSRGRGEYEQYF	TGTGCCAGCAGCCGCGGCCGTGGGGAATACGAGCAGTACTTC
.	.	14	TRBV21-1	TRBJ1-5	CATTGWHNLGPQHF	TGTGCCACCACAGGTTGGCACAACCTCGGGCCCCAGCATTTT
TRBD2	.	15	TRBV7-2	TRBJ2-1	CASSFGGSSNNEQFF	TGTGCCAGCAGCTTCGGCGGGAGTTCCAACAATGAGCAGTTCTTC
.	.	15	TRBV5-1	TRBJ2-1	CASSLASGSYNEQFF	TGCGCCAGCAGCTTGGCATCAGGGAGCTACAATGAGCAGTTCTTC
TRBD2	.	13	TRBV15	TRBJ2-1	CATSRESGRALFF	TGTGCCACCAGCAGGGAAAGCGGGAGGGCCCTGTTCTTC
TRBD1	.	13	TRBV6-5	TRBJ2-7	CASSYFKDGQEHF	TGTGCCAGCAGTTACTTCAAGGACGGACAGGAGCACTTC
.	few	15	TRBV28	TRBJ2-2	CAGGPAGAGTGELFF	TGTGCCGGGGGCCCGGCGGGGGCGGGCACCGGGGAGCTGTTTTTT
.	few	15	TRBV9	TRBJ2-3	CASSVVGHSTDTQYF	TGTGCCAGCAGCGTAGTTGGCCATAGCACAGATACGCAGTATTTT
.	.	12	TRBV28	TRBJ1-2	CASVDARYGYTF	TGTGCCAGCGTAGACGCTCGTTATGGCTACACCTTC
TRBD2	.	14	TRBV2	TRBJ2-5	CASRDGRAGETQYF	TGTGCCAGCCGTGACGGGAGGGCCGGAGAGACCCAGTACTTC
.	.	15	TRBV11-2	TRBJ2-1	CASSPRGGDYNEQFF	TGTGCCAGCAGCCCGCGGGGTGGGGACTACAATGAGCAGTTCTTC
TRBD2	.	15	TRBV27	TRBJ2-1	CASSEIAGAYNEQFF	TGTGCCAGCAGCGAAATAGCGGGGGCCTACAATGAGCAGTTCTTC
TRBD2	.	19	TRBV5-1	TRBJ2-3	CASRTGLAGGPTSTDTQYF	TGCGCCAGCAGAACGGGACTAGCGGGAGGGCCTACGAGCACAGATACGCAGTATTTT
TRBD2	.	14	TRBV2	TRBJ2-7	CASTGGTREHEQYF	TGTGCCAGCACCGGGGGGACGAGGGAGCACGAGCAGTACTTC
.	once	17	TRBV10-1	TRBJ2-3	CASSGSIDGIFTDTQYF	TGCGCCAGCAGTGGGTCCATCGACGGGATTTTCACAGATACGCAGTATTTT
.	.	14	TRBV28	TRBJ1-2	CASMSIGRHYGYTF	TGTGCCAGCATGTCCATAGGACGGCACTATGGCTACACCTTC
.	few	13	TRBV30	TRBJ1-2	CAWNQQGFYGYTF	TGTGCCTGGAACCAACAGGGTTTCTATGGCTACACCTTC
.	few	13	TRBV28	TRBJ1-2	CASSDSVNYGYTF	TGTGCCAGCTCGGACAGCGTTAACTATGGCTACACCTTC
.	.	16	TRBV5-4	TRBJ2-1	CASSLAGAGTDQEQFF	TGTGCCAGCAGCTTGGCGGGGGCAGGGACAGACCAGGAGCAGTTCTTC
TRBD1	.	15	TRBV25-1	TRBJ1-4	CASSDPGTGGEKLFF	TGTGCCAGCAGTGATCCCGGGACAGGGGGCGAAAAACTGTTTTTT
.	.	12	TRBV10-3	TRBJ2-1	CAISDPTDEQFF	TGTGCCATCAGTGACCCAACCGATGAGCAGTTCTTC
TRBD1	many	13	TRBV28	TRBJ1-2	CASKTRGRFGYTF	TGTGCCAGCAAAACGAGGGGGCGATTTGGCTACACCTTC
.	.	16	TRBV21-1	TRBJ2-7	CASMDRGRDWSYEQYF	TGTGCCAGCATGGACAGGGGGCGCGATTGGTCCTACGAGCAGTACTTC
TRBD1	.	16	TRBV4-2	TRBJ2-7	CASSQGEGTGSYEQYF	TGTGCCAGCAGCCAAGGGGAGGGGACAGGGAGCTACGAGCAGTACTTC
TRBD2	.	16	TRBV27	TRBJ2-1	CASSSLAGGRWNEQFF	TGTGCCAGCAGTTCTTTAGCGGGAGGGCGTTGGAATGAGCAGTTCTTC
TRBD2	.	16	TRBV11-2	TRBJ2-1	CASSLGGSGKQNEQFF	TGTGCCAGCAGCTTAGGTGGCAGCGGGAAACAGAATGAGCAGTTCTTC
TRBD1	few	15	TRBV29-1	TRBJ2-1	CSANDAGTENNEQFF	TGCAGCGCTAACGATGCCGGGACAGAAAACAATGAGCAGTTCTTC
.	.	15	TRBV15	TRBJ1-3	CATSRGGGVGNTIYF	TGTGCCACCAGCAGAGGTGGGGGAGTAGGAAACACCATATATTTT
.	many	17	TRBV4-2	TRBJ1-5	CASSQDGGDVGNQPQHF	TGTGCCAGCAGCCAAGATGGAGGGGATGTAGGCAATCAGCCCCAGCATTTT
.	.	17	TRBV14	TRBJ2-2	CASSQDERRPNTGELFF	TGTGCCAGCAGCCAAGATGAACGGCGGCCGAACACCGGGGAGCTGTTTTTT
.	.	11	TRBV20-1	TRBJ1-4	CSARVNEKLFF	TGCAGTGCTCGGGTTAATGAAAAACTGTTTTTT
TRBD2	.	14	TRBV5-4	TRBJ2-5	CASSFMGTSATQYF	TGTGCCAGCAGCTTTATGGGGACTAGCGCGACCCAGTACTTC
.	.	14	TRBV6-1	TRBJ1-4	CASRFRATNEKLFF	TGTGCCAGCAGGTTCCGGGCAACTAATGAAAAACTGTTTTTT
.	.	15	TRBV5-4	TRBJ2-1	CASSADSSSYNEQFF	TGTGCCAGCAGCGCCGACTCGAGCTCCTACAATGAGCAGTTCTTC
.	few	17	TRBV5-1	TRBJ1-1	CASSFGRGQRMNTEAFF	TGCGCCAGCAGCTTTGGGCGGGGGCAACGCATGAACACTGAAGCTTTCTTT
TRBD2	few	18	TRBV27	TRBJ2-1	CASSLSHPLAGYDNEQFF	TGTGCCAGCAGTTTATCTCACCCCCTAGCGGGCTATGACAATGAGCAGTTCTTC
.	.	13	TRBV25-1	TRBJ1-1	CASRGPFKTEAFF	TGTGCCAGCAGGGGGCCCTTCAAAACTGAAGCTTTCTTT
.	.	12	TRBV2	TRBJ1-1	CASRAGGTEAFF	TGTGCCAGCAGGGCTGGGGGCACTGAAGCTTTCTTT
TRBD2	.	15	TRBV2	TRBJ2-2	CASSRAGRDTGELFF	TGTGCCAGCAGTAGAGCGGGGAGGGACACCGGGGAGCTGTTTTTT
.	few	13	TRBV9	TRBJ2-1	CASSAAGEDEQFF	TGTGCCAGCAGCGCGGCCGGGGAGGATGAGCAGTTCTTC
.	.	13	TRBV7-2	TRBJ2-7	CASSLDRTTEQYF	TGTGCCAGCAGCTTAGATCGCACAACCGAGCAGTACTTC